This T cell receptor beta chain stems from a study of blood T cell repertoires in COVID-19. Study as a whole: From the United States, Italy and Spain came samples of acute and convalescent COVID-19. T cells, B-cell-depleted T cells, or PBMCs provided the cDNA or gDNA that served as material.

Assay used: immunoSEQ multiplex PCR; TCRdb lists only in-frame clones, some missing. The sample gives 120,000 to 150,000 clones, roughly 81% of which show up once; roughly 3.4% is in the top ten. V shed 7 bases and J shed 7 bases, with 10 bases lying between them. Germline CDR1 MGHDK, CDR2 SYGVNS. This CDR3 is built from 12 residues. Participant age was about 18 to 95 years, and participants resided in about 25 US areas. Participant-reported clinical history was the basis for cohort assignment. This clonotype originated in a woman aged 45-65 years with acute COVID-19. The V call is TRBV25-1, the J call TRBJ1-4, with D perhaps TRBD1 (6 bases). The specimen was PBMCs or T cells enriched from blood (not recorded which). The CDR3 sequence: CASKGGSEKLFF. CDR3 DNA sequence: TGTGCCAGCAAGGGGGGGAGTGAAAAACTGTTTTTT.